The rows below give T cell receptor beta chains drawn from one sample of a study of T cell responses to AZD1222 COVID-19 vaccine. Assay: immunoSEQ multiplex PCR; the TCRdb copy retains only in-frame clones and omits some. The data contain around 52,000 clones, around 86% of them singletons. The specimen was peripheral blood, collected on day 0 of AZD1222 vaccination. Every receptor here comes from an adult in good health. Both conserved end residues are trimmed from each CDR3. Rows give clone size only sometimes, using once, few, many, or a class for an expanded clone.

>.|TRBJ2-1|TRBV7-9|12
ASSFQSVLGEQF
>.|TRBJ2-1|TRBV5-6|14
ASSSAGTSGYNEQF
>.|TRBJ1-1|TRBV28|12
ASSLSIGTGEAF
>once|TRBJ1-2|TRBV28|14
ASSTSRQGDNYGYT
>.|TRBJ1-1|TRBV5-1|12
ASSLAEANTEAF
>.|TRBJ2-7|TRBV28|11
ASSPPSSYEQY
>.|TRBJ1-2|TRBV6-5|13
ASSYGGASNYGYT
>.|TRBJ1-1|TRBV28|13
ASITPGGGPTEAF
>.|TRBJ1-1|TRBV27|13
ASSPRQVLDTEAF
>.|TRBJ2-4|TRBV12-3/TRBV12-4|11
ASSLENRDIQY
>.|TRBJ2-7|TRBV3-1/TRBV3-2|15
ASSPLLGTALTYEQY
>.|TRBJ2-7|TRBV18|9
ASSSSYEQY
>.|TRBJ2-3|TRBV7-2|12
ASSLHPFTDTQY
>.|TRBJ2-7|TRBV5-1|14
ASSLAWDRISYEQY
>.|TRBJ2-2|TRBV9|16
ASSIRTSGSRDTGELF
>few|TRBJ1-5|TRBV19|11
ASSNTLRQPQH
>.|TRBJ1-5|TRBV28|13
ASNGPGNSNQPQH
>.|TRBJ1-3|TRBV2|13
ASSVEGSSGNTIY
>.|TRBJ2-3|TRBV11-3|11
ASSIGVGDTQY
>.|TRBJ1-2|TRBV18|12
ASSLSQPNYGYT
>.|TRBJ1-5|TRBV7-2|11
ASGFQSDQPQH
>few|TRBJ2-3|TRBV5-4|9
ASSHTDTQY
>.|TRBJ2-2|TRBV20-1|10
SASRRTGELF
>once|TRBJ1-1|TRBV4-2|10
ASSFGNTEAF
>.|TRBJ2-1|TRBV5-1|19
ASSSPGQGWYSDYSYNEQF
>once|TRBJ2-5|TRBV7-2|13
ASSTHTSEQETQY
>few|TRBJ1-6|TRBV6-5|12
ASSYGSEGSPLH
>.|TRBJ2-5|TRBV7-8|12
ASSLVGLGETQY
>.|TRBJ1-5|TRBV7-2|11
ASTPTDNQPQH
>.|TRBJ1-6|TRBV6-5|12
ASSSGTGTSPLH
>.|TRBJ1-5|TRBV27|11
ASSSTGFQPQH
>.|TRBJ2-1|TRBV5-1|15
ASSLAPSGLTYNEQF
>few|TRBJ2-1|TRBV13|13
ASSGRQGPDNEQF
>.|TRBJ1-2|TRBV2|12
ASSDMAGGYGYT
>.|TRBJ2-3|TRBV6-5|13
ASSPLASGHITQY
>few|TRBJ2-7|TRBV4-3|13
ASSQGRDPSYEQY
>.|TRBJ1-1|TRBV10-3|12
AISPLTGNTEAF
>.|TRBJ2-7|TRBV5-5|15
ASSLIAPGERSYEQY
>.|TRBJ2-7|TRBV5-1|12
ASSATGTAMGQY
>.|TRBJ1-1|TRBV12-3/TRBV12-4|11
ASSGKRQGTAF
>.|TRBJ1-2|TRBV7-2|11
ASSPHSGYGYT